The present T cell receptor beta chain was sequenced within a study of blood T cell repertoires in COVID-19. Background on the study: Whether acute or convalescent, the COVID-19 samples came from the United States, Italy and Spain.

The trim removed 6 bases at V and 3 bases at J, leaving 8 bases unmatched. Germline-derived CDR1 and CDR2 are MNHEY and SMNVEV (reference sequence). The CDR3 has 15 residues. Enrollment of patients from Seattle took place during active infection, with longitudinal follow-up. In the original processing: For nucleated cells, counts were estimated from reference gene primer amplification. The method was immunoSEQ multiplex PCR; TCRdb's version includes in-frame clones alone and lacks a portion of them. That table gives V, J and clone size, and the DNA gave D and trimming. This sample carries about 130,000 clones, about 76% of them seen once, and the ten largest clones take less than 5%.

The clonotype comes from a woman between 65 and 79 years old with COVID-19, enrolled during active disease. Sequenced sample: peripheral blood. This rearrangement joins TRBV27 to TRBJ2-1; 7 positions agree with TRBD2. DNA for the CDR3: TGTGCCAGCAGGGTGGGGGGGTCAGGCTACAATGAGCAGTTCTTC. This translates into CASRVGGSGYNEQFF.